This TCR beta chain was observed in a study of blood T cells in healthy people across ages. V was pared by 1 base and J by 2 bases, with 17 bases between. There are 17 residues in the CDR3. Germline assignment: CDR1 LGHNA and CDR2 YNFKEQ. The second PCR ran 7 to 11 cycles with a sample-barcoded 5' primer and J-beta primers. TCRdb independently ran MiXCR on the 5' RACE reads; one entry per CDR3 protein. The sample carries around 1,500,000 distinct CDR3 sequences, roughly 40% recorded once. Healthy Russian Caucasian donors spanned ages about 6 to 100 years. J is TRBJ2-5 and V is TRBV4-2; D may be TRBD2 (5 bases). The TCR originated in a woman between 18 and 29 years old in good health. The specimen was blood. The CDR3 sequence: CASSQVADFLIQETQYF. The CDR3 DNA follows: TGTGCCAGCAGCCAAGTGGCGGACTTCCTAATTCAAGAGACCCAGTACTTC.